These 18 T cell receptor beta chains were all obtained from the same sample, sequenced in a study of blood T cell repertoires in COVID-19. Assay: immunoSEQ multiplex PCR; the TCRdb copy retains only in-frame clones and omits some. The sample has about 180,000 clones, around 83% seen once. Sequenced input: peripheral blood. These receptors came from a woman aged 65 to 85 with COVID-19, enrolled during active disease.

CDR3 protein: CASSLDLTDTQYF. CDR3 nucleotide sequence: TGTGCCAGCAGCTTAGATCTCACAGATACGCAGTATTTT. This chain connects TRBV11-2 to TRBJ2-3; D uncertain. Germline CDR1 SGHAT, CDR2 FQNNGV. This CDR3 region has 13 residues. Trimming cost V 0 bases and J 2 bases, with 3 bases left between them.

In this sample, this clone turned up once. V and J are TRBV5-1 and TRBJ2-7; D perhaps matches TRBD1 (5 bases). Germline values: CDR1 SGHRS, CDR2 YFSETQ. Between the trimmed V and J ends, which lost 4 bases and 6 bases, there was a span of 11 bases. CDR3 length: 12 residues. CDR3 in amino acids: CASSTLGAEQYF. CDR3 sequence (DNA): TGCGCCAGCAGCACCCTTGGGGCCGAGCAGTACTTC. The full variable domain, its missing parts supplied by reference TRBV5-1 and TRBJ2-7, is KAGVTQTPRYLIKTRGQQVTLSCSPISGHRSVSWYQQTPGQGLQFLFEYFSETQRNKGNFPGRFSGRQFSNSRSEMNVSTLELGDSALYLCASSTLGAEQYFGPGTRLTVT.

This clone showed up just once. The V call is TRBV18, the J call TRBJ1-4, with TRBD1 as a possible D gene (5 bases). In germline, CDR1 is KGHSH, CDR2 LQKENI. The germline V and J ends were trimmed by 6 bases and 7 bases, with 18 bases remaining between them. The CDR3 totals 15 residues. The CDR3 bases are TGTGCCAGCTCGCAGACGACAGCCGGTGGTGAAAAACTGTTTTTT. Translating gives CASSQTTAGGEKLFF.

This chain links TRBV9 with TRBJ2-7; 14 positions agree with TRBD2. Germline CDR1 and CDR2: SGDLS and YYNGEE. The CDR3 runs to 16 residues. With 0 bases clipped from V and 7 bases from J, the junction kept 6 bases outside the gene matches. For the CDR3, the DNA is TGTGCCAGCAGCGTAGGGGGACTAGCGGGAGTGTGGGAGCAGTACTTC. Translated, it gives CASSVGGLAGVWEQYF.

This rearrangement joins TRBV19 to TRBJ2-1; weak D call: TRBD2 (6 bases). This CDR3 contains 15 residues. Germline V gives CDR1 LNHDA, CDR2 SQIVND (reference sequence). Trimming removed 4 bases at V and 4 bases at J, with 14 bases between. CDR3 amino acids: CASSRSGPPYNEQFF. The DNA of the CDR3 is TGTGCCAGTAGTAGAAGCGGGCCACCGTACAATGAGCAGTTCTTC. The full variable domain, its missing parts supplied by reference TRBV19 and TRBJ2-1, is DGGITQSPKYLFRKEGQNVTLSCEQNLNHDAMYWYRQDPGQGLRLIYYSQIVNDFQKGDIAEGYSVSREKKESFPLTVTSAQKNPTAFYLCASSRSGPPYNEQFFGPGTRLTVL.

The gene calls are TRBV27 and TRBJ1-1; D ambiguous. Per germline, CDR1 MNHEY and CDR2 SMNVEV (reference sequence). This CDR3 is 13 amino acids long. V lost 5 bases to trimming and J lost 1 base, with 8 bases between them. CDR3 sequence: CASSGSRNTEAFF. For the CDR3, the DNA is TGTGCCAGCAGTGGTAGCAGGAACACTGAAGCTTTCTTT.

The chain joins TRBV12-1 to TRBJ2-7; the D call in the table, TRBD1, was not verified against the DNA. TRBV12-1 is given as a pseudogene. The CDR3 loop spans 15 amino acids. CDR3 residues: CASSTTRQGNYEQYF. DNA of the CDR3: TGTGCCAGCAGCACAACCCGACAGGGGAACTACGAGCAGTACTTC.

The gene calls are TRBV6-5 and TRBJ2-7; 11 bases line up with TRBD1. J gave up 2 bases and V 2 bases, and 2 bases lay outside the gene matches. Germline loops: CDR1 MNHEY, CDR2 SVGAGI. The CDR3 runs to 15 residues. CDR3 region: CASSYRGQGAYEQYF. The CDR3 DNA reads as TGTGCCAGCAGTTACCGGGGACAGGGGGCCTACGAGCAGTACTTC.

The chain carries TRBV3-1 (or the pseudogene TRBV3-2) and TRBJ2-3; D may be TRBD2 (5 bases). Germline V gene data show CDR1 as LGHDT and CDR2 as YNNKEL (reference sequence). V lost 1 base to trimming and J lost 5 bases, with 10 bases between them. The CDR3 sequence is 14 residues long. CDR3 residues: CASSQGGGGDTQYF. The CDR3 bases are TGTGCCAGCAGCCAAGGAGGCGGAGGAGATACGCAGTATTTT.

The chain is built from TRBV24-1 and TRBJ2-5; TRBD1 matches 8 bases. This CDR3 has 16 amino acids. V shed 6 bases and J 5 bases; nucleotides not matched to a gene: 13. Germline-derived CDR1 and CDR2 are KGHDR and SFDVKD. CDR3 bases: TGTGCCACCAGTTACTCGCCGGGGCAGGGGGCTGAGACCCAGTACTTC. Protein: CATSYSPGQGAETQYF.

The chain uses TRBV5-5 and TRBJ1-2, with 7 positions matching TRBD1. J was trimmed by 2 bases and V by 5 bases; bases with no gene match: 6. This CDR3 has 14 amino acids. Germline CDR1 reads SGHKS; CDR2 reads YYEKEE (reference sequence). CDR3 in amino acids: CASRMTGMNYGYTF. The CDR3 coding sequence is TGTGCCAGCAGGATGACAGGGATGAACTATGGCTACACCTTC. The variable domain in full, completed from reference TRBV5-5 and TRBJ1-2, reads DAGVTQSPTHLIKTRGQQVTLRCSPISGHKSVSWYQQVLGQGPQFIFQYYEKEERGRGNFPDRFSARQFPNYSSELNVNALLLGDSALYLCASRMTGMNYGYTFGSGTRLTVV.

This rearrangement joins TRBV7-2 to TRBJ2-5, with D perhaps matching TRBD1 (6 bases). V lost 5 bases and J 2 bases, leaving 15 bases between the germline ends. The CDR3 has 15 amino acids. Looked up from germline, CDR1 is SGHTA and CDR2 is FQGNSA. CDR3 region: CASSPPRTVQETQYF. In DNA, the CDR3 is TGTGCCAGCAGCCCGCCGCGGACAGTTCAAGAGACCCAGTACTTC.

This clone is large. The rearrangement links TRBV10-1 to TRBJ2-1; 12 positions agree with TRBD2. Per germline, CDR1 WNHNN and CDR2 SYGVQD (reference sequence). V dropped 3 bases and J dropped 2; count of bases not matched to a gene: 2. CDR3 length: 16 residues. The CDR3 is CASSEGLAGPYNEQFF. CDR3 bases: TGCGCCAGCAGTGAAGGACTAGCGGGACCCTACAATGAGCAGTTCTTC.

V gene TRBV3-1 (or the pseudogene TRBV3-2) combines with J gene TRBJ2-7; 8 bases are a match to TRBD2. V dropped 2 bases and J dropped 13; count of bases not matched to a gene: 16. This CDR3 has 15 amino acids. CDR1 and CDR2 from the germline V gene are LGHDT and YNNKEL (reference sequence). The CDR3 bases are TGTGCCAGCAGCCAAAGGTCCAGGGCCGGGACTAGTTTATACTTC. This translates into CASSQRSRAGTSLYF.

The chain links TRBV7-8 to TRBJ2-7, with 11 bases matching TRBD2. After removal of 5 bases from V and 0 bases from J, the junction contained 6 bases not matched to a gene. In germline, CDR1 is SGHVS, CDR2 FQNEAQ. The CDR3 spans 16 residues. CDR3 nucleotides: TGTGCCAGCAGCCCACTGACTAGCGGGGTCTCCTACGAGCAGTACTTC. Amino acid sequence: CASSPLTSGVSYEQYF.

The chain employs TRBV19 and TRBJ2-3, with D possibly matching TRBD1 (6 bases). The length of the CDR3 is 16 residues. CDR1 is LNHDA, CDR2 SQIVND, per germline (reference sequence). The V end was cut by 1 base, the J end by 0 bases, with 11 bases between. The CDR3 loop reads CASSIVRTASTDTQYF. As DNA, the CDR3 is TGTGCCAGTAGTATAGTCAGGACAGCTAGCACAGATACGCAGTATTTT. Based on the CDR3 plus reference TRBV19 and TRBJ2-3, the full variable domain is DGGITQSPKYLFRKEGQNVTLSCEQNLNHDAMYWYRQDPGQGLRLIYYSQIVNDFQKGDIAEGYSVSREKKESFPLTVTSAQKNPTAFYLCASSIVRTASTDTQYFGPGTRLTVL.

V usage is TRBV4-3 and J usage is TRBJ2-1; 8 positions match TRBD2. This CDR3 comprises 17 residues. V was clipped by 3 bases and J by 1 base; unmatched bases: 8. The germline gives CDR1 LGHNA, CDR2 YSLEER. The CDR3 sequence is CASSQSPGTSSYNEQFF. The DNA for the CDR3 is TGCGCCAGCAGCCAGAGCCCCGGGACTAGTTCCTACAATGAGCAGTTCTTC.

The V call is TRBV27, the J call TRBJ1-1; D is undetermined. CDR1 and CDR2 from the germline V gene are MNHEY and SMNVEV (reference sequence). The CDR3 is 17 amino acids. Trimming took 3 bases from V and 2 from J, leaving 19 bases between them. The CDR3 loop reads CASSFSFGQAKNTEAFF. DNA for the CDR3: TGTGCCAGCAGTTTTAGTTTCGGCCAGGCGAAAAACACTGAAGCTTTCTTT.